This T cell receptor (beta chain) was captured by sequencing in a study of OX40 agonist ivuxolimab in advanced cancers. At baseline, cycle 4 day 1, and cycle 7 day 1, blood was sampled. Here immunoSEQ multiplex PCR was the method, and the copy in TCRdb shows in-frame clones only, minus some. This table holds tens of thousands of clones, about 87% found once. CDR3 size: 13 residues. Between the trimmed V and J ends, which lost 5 bases and 8 bases, there was a span of 13 bases. From germline, CDR1 is SGHTA and CDR2 FQGTGA. This rearrangement joins TRBV7-3 to TRBJ2-1; D uncertain. The source was CD4+ or CD8+ T cells sorted from blood, collected in a trial of the OX40 agonist ivuxolimab. The sequence came from an adult with an advanced solid tumor such as melanoma, head and neck, liver or kidney cancer. This CDR3 is CASSASSWHEQFF. The CDR3 DNA sequence: TGTGCCAGCAGCGCGTCCTCTTGGCATGAGCAGTTCTTC.